This TCR beta chain emerged from a study of T cells in localized non-small cell lung cancer. General study findings and limits: Appearances in adjacent lung were noted for a median around 55 of the top 100 tumor clones.

Profiling relied on immunoSEQ multiplex PCR, and the TCRdb table lists in-frame clones only, not all of them. The sample records roughly 26,000 clones, around nine tenths being singletons. About this clone itself: As yet, its antigen is unknown.

The source of this sequence is an older female donor with stage II squamous cell lung carcinoma. The sample in question was peripheral blood, obtained before any cancer treatment.

The chain's CDR3 is CASSLSGTDNEQFF. CDR3 sequence (DNA): TGTGCCAGCAGCTTATCAGGGACAGACAATGAGCAGTTCTTC. The J gene is TRBJ2-1, the V gene TRBV7-3, with 7 bases matching TRBD1. The CDR3 spans 14 residues. Germline V gene sequence: CDR1 SGHTA, CDR2 FQGTGA. Germline trimming cut 2 bases from V and 5 bases from J; bases unmatched to any gene: 3. Full variable domain (rest looked up from reference TRBV7-3 and TRBJ2-1): GAGVSQTPSNKVTEKGKYVELRCDPISGHTALYWYRQSLGQGPEFLIYFQGTGAADDSGLPNDRFFAVRPEGSVSTLKIQRTERGDSAVYLCASSLSGTDNEQFFGPGTRLTVL.